The 29 T cell receptor beta chains listed next were all sequenced from one sample in a study of blood T cell repertoires in COVID-19. Clones were read by immunoSEQ multiplex PCR, and TCRdb kept only the in-frame ones, dropping some. The data contain 140,000 or so clones, roughly 80% of them singletons. The source material was peripheral blood. The receptors stem from a woman aged 70-85 years with COVID-19, enrolled during active disease.

This chain links TRBV6-6 with TRBJ1-5, with TRBD1 matching over 8 bases. The CDR3 runs 14 residues. The V gene's germline CDR1 is MNHNY and CDR2 SVGAGI (reference sequence). The V segment lost 6 bases and the J segment 4 bases; nucleotides outside the gene matches: 5. CDR3 in amino acids: CASRGQGGNQPQHF. CDR3 in DNA: TGTGCCAGCAGAGGACAGGGAGGTAATCAGCCCCAGCATTTT.

This clone has a single count. This chain joins TRBV11-1 and TRBJ2-7; a weak D match, TRBD2 (6 bases). Trimming removed 5 bases at V and 9 bases at J, with 11 bases between. Germline V gene sequence: CDR1 SGHAT, CDR2 FQDESV (reference sequence). This CDR3 has 11 amino acids. CDR3 in amino acids: CASSHSGAQYF. CDR3 DNA sequence: TGTGCCAGCAGCCACTCGGGAGCGCAGTACTTC. The full variable domain, completed using reference TRBV11-1 and TRBJ2-7, is EAEVAQSPRYKITEKSQAVAFWCDPISGHATLYWYRQILGQGPELLVQFQDESVVDDSQLPKDRFSAERLKGVDSTLKIQPAELGDSAMYLCASSHSGAQYFGPGTRLTVT.

The chain uses TRBV3-1 (or the pseudogene TRBV3-2) and TRBJ1-5; a weak D match, TRBD1 (6 bases). Germline V gene data show CDR1 as LGHDT and CDR2 as YNNKEL (reference sequence). This CDR3 contains 15 residues. The germline V and J ends were trimmed by 0 bases and 4 bases, with 10 bases remaining between them. As DNA, the CDR3 is TGTGCCAGCAGCCAAGATTTAGGGACAAATCAGCCCCAGCATTTT. The encoded protein is CASSQDLGTNQPQHF.

The chain couples TRBV7-9 to TRBJ1-2; D gene unclear. In germline, CDR1 is SEHNR, CDR2 FQNEAQ (reference sequence). This CDR3 is built from 12 residues. Trimming removed 5 bases at V and 5 bases at J, with 9 bases between. CDR3 loop: CASSGEGYGYTF. CDR3 nucleotide sequence: TGTGCCAGCAGCGGCGAGGGATATGGCTACACCTTC.

Turning to this clone: Just one base apart from a much larger clone, this may be a read error. The V call is TRBV7-9, the J call TRBJ1-3; D perhaps matches TRBD1 (5 bases). Trimming left V 1 base short and J 0 bases short, with 7 bases between. CDR1 SEHNR and CDR2 FQNEAQ come from the germline V gene (reference sequence). The CDR3 has 15 amino acids. This chain's CDR3 is CASSLGRDSGNTIYF. The CDR3 coding sequence is TGTGCCAGCAGCTTAGGCAGGGACTCTGGAAACACCATATATTTT.

The chain has TRBV28 and TRBJ2-7; D is possibly TRBD2 (6 bases). The germline gives CDR1 MDHEN, CDR2 SYDVKM. The CDR3 extends over 15 amino acids. Trimming removed 2 bases from V and 0 bases from J, with 11 bases in between. CDR3: CASSLVGGGSYEQYF. CDR3 in DNA: TGTGCCAGCAGTTTAGTGGGGGGAGGCTCCTACGAGCAGTACTTC.

The chain employs TRBV27 and TRBJ1-4; TRBD1 matches at 9 bases. Looked up from germline, CDR1 is MNHEY and CDR2 is SMNVEV (reference sequence). The length of the CDR3 is 14 residues. The V segment lost 8 bases and the J segment 8 bases; nucleotides outside the gene matches: 9. CDR3 bases: TGTGCCAGCCGGGGGACAGGGAAACAGGAAAAACTGTTTTTT. It specifies CASRGTGKQEKLFF. The full variable domain, rest sourced from reference TRBV27 and TRBJ1-4, is EAQVTQNPRYLITVTGKKLTVTCSQNMNHEYMSWYRQDPGLGLRQIYYSMNVEVTDKGDVPEGYKVSRKEKRNFPLILESPSPNQTSLYFCASRGTGKQEKLFFGSGTQLSVL.

V usage is TRBV9 and J usage is TRBJ2-2; maybe TRBD2 (5 bases). The CDR3 sequence is 14 residues long. Deletions cut 0 bases from V and 4 bases from J, with 7 bases between. Germline assignment: CDR1 SGDLS and CDR2 YYNGEE. CDR3 coding DNA: TGTGCCAGCAGCGTAGGTCGGGGCACCGGGGAGCTGTTTTTT. Amino acids: CASSVGRGTGELFF.

The chain uses TRBV6-5 and TRBJ2-3, with D maybe TRBD1 (7 bases). The CDR3 has 14 amino acids. Germline V gene data show CDR1 as MNHEY and CDR2 as SVGAGI. V dropped 6 bases and J dropped 1 base, with 11 bases sitting between them. For the CDR3, the DNA is TGTGCCAGCAGGGAGGGGGCTCGCACAGATACGCAGTATTTT. Translation gives CASREGARTDTQYF.

The CDR3 protein is CASSSAGAQEQYF. In nucleotides, the CDR3 is TGTGCCAGCAGCTCGGCAGGGGCCCAGGAGCAGTACTTC. The genes are TRBV5-4 and TRBJ2-7; weak D call: TRBD1 (6 bases). The germline V and J ends were trimmed by 3 bases and 7 bases, with 14 bases remaining between them. CDR3 size: 13 residues. Germline CDR1 and CDR2: SGHNT and YYREEE (reference sequence). The complete variable domain, with remaining parts taken from reference TRBV5-4 and TRBJ2-7, reads ETGVTQSPTHLIKTRGQQVTLRCSSQSGHNTVSWYQQALGQGPQFIFQYYREEENGRGNFPPRFSGLQFPNYSSELNVNALELDDSALYLCASSSAGAQEQYFGPGTRLTVT.

The V gene is TRBV20-1, the J gene TRBJ1-6, with TRBD1 matching 9 bases. Trimming at V came to 6 bases and at J to 1 base, leaving 7 bases not matched to a gene. The CDR3 totals 16 residues. CDR1 is DFQATT and CDR2 is SNEGSKA in the germline V gene (reference sequence). CDR3 bases: TGCAGTGCGAGTCCGGGACAGGGTTCCTATAATTCACCCCTCCACTTT. Amino acids: CSASPGQGSYNSPLHF.

The chain combines TRBV14 with TRBJ2-7, with D perhaps matching TRBD1 (6 bases). V lost 4 bases and J 3 bases, leaving 10 bases between the germline ends. This CDR3 is 13 amino acids long. Per germline, CDR1 SGHDN and CDR2 FVKESK. In DNA form, the CDR3 reads TGTGCCAGCAGCCCGCAGGACAGCTACGAGCAGTACTTC. Translated: CASSPQDSYEQYF.

The V gene is TRBV20-1, the J gene TRBJ1-1, with TRBD1 as a possible D gene (5 bases). The germline gives CDR1 DFQATT, CDR2 SNEGSKA (reference sequence). This CDR3 contains 12 residues. Trimming left V 3 bases short and J 6 bases short, with 11 bases between. The CDR3 DNA follows: TGCAGTGCTAGTAAACAGGCTCCTGAAGCTTTCTTT. Its protein is CSASKQAPEAFF.

The rearrangement joins TRBV7-9 to TRBJ2-1; possibly TRBD1 for D (5 bases). CDR1 is SEHNR, CDR2 FQNEAQ, per germline (reference sequence). CDR3 length: 15 amino acids. V gave up 1 base and J gave up 4 bases, with 11 bases separating them. The DNA for the CDR3 is TGTGCCAGCAGCTTAGAGGGCAGGGAATACAATGAGCAGTTCTTC. Its protein is CASSLEGREYNEQFF.

The CDR3 DNA follows: TGTGCCAGCAGGTTCCGGGGTGACAGGGACTATGGCTACACCTTC. Protein product: CASRFRGDRDYGYTF. The V gene is TRBV6-5, the J gene TRBJ1-2; 7 bases line up with TRBD1. The CDR3 extends over 15 amino acids. V lost 6 bases to trimming and J lost 3 bases; unmatched junction nucleotides: 10. CDR1 is MNHEY and CDR2 is SVGAGI in the germline V gene.

The CDR3 bases are TGCGCCAGCAGTGAGTTCCCCTCGTTCTATGGCTACACCTTC. Amino acid sequence: CASSEFPSFYGYTF. The chain uses TRBV10-2 and TRBJ1-2; no clear D. In germline, CDR1 is WSHSY, CDR2 SAAADI. The V gene lost 1 base and the J gene lost 4 bases, with 10 bases spanning the gap. This CDR3 is built from 14 residues.

The rearrangement links TRBV5-1 to TRBJ1-2; unclear D gene. The germline CDR1 and CDR2 sequences are SGHRS and YFSETQ. V lost 3 bases to trimming and J lost 4 bases, with 7 bases between them. The CDR3 has 12 amino acids. The CDR3 DNA reads TGCGCCAGCAGCTCAGACACCTATGGCTACACCTTC. This translates into CASSSDTYGYTF. The full variable domain, completed using reference TRBV5-1 and TRBJ1-2, is KAGVTQTPRYLIKTRGQQVTLSCSPISGHRSVSWYQQTPGQGLQFLFEYFSETQRNKGNFPGRFSGRQFSNSRSEMNVSTLELGDSALYLCASSSDTYGYTFGSGTRLTVV.

The V and J genes are TRBV7-9 and TRBJ1-1; the D is unclear. From germline, CDR1 is SEHNR and CDR2 FQNEAQ (reference sequence). Trimming pared 0 bases from V and 2 bases from J, leaving 7 bases between. CDR3 size: 14 residues. Here the CDR3 DNA reads TGTGCCAGCAGCTTAGCTTTAGTAAACACTGAAGCTTTCTTT. This translates into CASSLALVNTEAFF.

J is TRBJ1-6 and V is TRBV3-1 (or the pseudogene TRBV3-2), with D unresolved. V dropped 1 base and J dropped 6 bases, with 7 bases sitting between them. The CDR3 totals 14 residues. Germline V CDR1 and CDR2: LGHDT, YNNKEL (reference sequence). CDR3 sequence (DNA): TGTGCCAGCAGCCAAGGGACTGCTAATTCACCCCTCCACTTT. Translated: CASSQGTANSPLHF.

V is TRBV2 and J is TRBJ2-7, with D perhaps matching TRBD1 (7 bases). Trimming left V 5 bases short and J 6 bases short, with 11 bases between. The CDR3 spans 12 residues. The germline CDR1 and CDR2 sequences are SNHLY and FYNNEI. As DNA, the CDR3 is TGTGCCAGCAGTCCCCAGGGGGGCGAGCAGTACTTC. Protein product: CASSPQGGEQYF.

The chain has TRBV5-6 and TRBJ1-2; D perhaps matches TRBD1 (6 bases). V was cut by 4 bases and J by 2 bases, with 15 bases left in between. Looked up from germline, CDR1 is SGHDT and CDR2 is YYEEEE. This CDR3 contains 15 residues. The CDR3 DNA reads as TGTGCCAGCAGCCCCACCCCAACAGGGAACTATGGCTACACCTTC. It specifies CASSPTPTGNYGYTF.

The V and J genes are TRBV9 and TRBJ2-7; 8 bases match TRBD2. Losses at the gene ends were 0 bases for V and 3 bases for J; bases not matched to a gene: 5. CDR1 and CDR2 (germline): SGDLS, YYNGEE. This CDR3 has 15 amino acids. The chain's CDR3 is CASSVAPSGGYEQYF. As DNA, the CDR3 is TGTGCCAGCAGCGTAGCCCCCAGCGGGGGCTACGAGCAGTACTTC.

The chain links TRBV5-1 to TRBJ1-1; TRBD1 aligns across 7 bases. This CDR3 spans 15 amino acids. J was trimmed by 4 bases and V by 2 bases; bases with no gene match: 8. Germline-derived CDR1 and CDR2 are SGHRS and YFSETQ. DNA for the CDR3: TGCGCCAGCAGCTTTATACAGGGGAGGACCACTGAAGCTTTCTTT. It is translated as CASSFIQGRTTEAFF.

The table lists this clone with a few counts. V gene TRBV2 combines with J gene TRBJ2-1; tentatively, D is TRBD1 (6 bases). CDR3 length: 14 residues. Germline values: CDR1 SNHLY, CDR2 FYNNEI. Trimming removed 2 bases at V and 9 bases at J, with 14 bases between. CDR3 in DNA: TGTGCCAGCAGTGAACGTGGCAGGGGTTTTGAGCAGTTCTTC. Amino acids: CASSERGRGFEQFF.

This clone was counted only a few times. The chain carries TRBV15 and TRBJ1-3; D is undetermined. Germline-derived CDR1 and CDR2 are LNHNV and YYDKDF (reference sequence). CDR3 size: 15 residues. Deletions cut 1 base from V and 2 bases from J, with 9 bases between. The CDR3: CATSRAGETGNTIYF. Here the CDR3 DNA reads TGTGCCACCAGCAGAGCGGGTGAGACTGGAAACACCATATATTTT.

This sequence joins TRBV3-1 (or the pseudogene TRBV3-2) and TRBJ2-2; D is perhaps TRBD1 (6 bases). V was pared by 1 base and J by 6 bases, with 18 bases between. The CDR3 is made up of 17 amino acids. Germline V gene data show CDR1 as LGHDT and CDR2 as YNNKEL (reference sequence). This CDR3 reads CASSQAQGVGVAGELFF. CDR3 bases: TGTGCCAGCAGCCAAGCACAGGGAGTGGGAGTCGCCGGGGAGCTGTTTTTT.

This clone has only one observation. The chain carries TRBV7-2 and TRBJ1-1; D perhaps matches TRBD1 (5 bases). V gave up 5 bases and J gave up 5 bases, with 27 bases separating them. CDR3 length equals 18 residues. The germline CDR1 and CDR2 sequences are SGHTA and FQGNSA. The CDR3 is CASSHPWGWGNRGTEAFF. The CDR3 DNA sequence: TGTGCCAGCAGCCACCCATGGGGGTGGGGGAACCGGGGGACTGAAGCTTTCTTT. Supplemented by reference TRBV7-2 and TRBJ1-1, the full variable domain reads GAGVSQSPSNKVTEKGKDVELRCDPISGHTALYWYRQSLGQGLEFLIYFQGNSAPDKSGLPSDRFSAERTGGSVSTLTIQRTQQEDSAVYLCASSHPWGWGNRGTEAFFGQGTRLTVV.

With regard to this clone: The identical CDR3 is also encoded by other nucleotide sequences in the sample. The chain is built from TRBV11-3 and TRBJ1-1; no definite D call. The CDR3 extends over 13 amino acids. Germline V gene sequence: CDR1 SGHNT, CDR2 YENEEA. Trimming took 5 bases from V and 0 from J, leaving 7 bases between them. The CDR3 nucleotides are TGTGCCAGCAGCCTGGGAGTGAACACTGAAGCTTTCTTT. It specifies CASSLGVNTEAFF.

This chain uses TRBV5-1 with TRBJ1-2; 8 bases line up with TRBD1. Trimming at V came to 9 bases and at J to 4 bases, leaving 17 bases not matched to a gene. This CDR3 spans 16 amino acids. Germline CDR1 and CDR2: SGHRS and YFSETQ. The chain's CDR3 is CATSSSGGSPFYGYTF. The CDR3 coding sequence is TGCGCCACTAGTAGTTCAGGGGGCTCCCCCTTCTATGGCTACACCTTC. Complete variable domain (other parts from reference TRBV5-1 and TRBJ1-2): KAGVTQTPRYLIKTRGQQVTLSCSPISGHRSVSWYQQTPGQGLQFLFEYFSETQRNKGNFPGRFSGRQFSNSRSEMNVSTLELGDSALYLCATSSSGGSPFYGYTFGSGTRLTVV.